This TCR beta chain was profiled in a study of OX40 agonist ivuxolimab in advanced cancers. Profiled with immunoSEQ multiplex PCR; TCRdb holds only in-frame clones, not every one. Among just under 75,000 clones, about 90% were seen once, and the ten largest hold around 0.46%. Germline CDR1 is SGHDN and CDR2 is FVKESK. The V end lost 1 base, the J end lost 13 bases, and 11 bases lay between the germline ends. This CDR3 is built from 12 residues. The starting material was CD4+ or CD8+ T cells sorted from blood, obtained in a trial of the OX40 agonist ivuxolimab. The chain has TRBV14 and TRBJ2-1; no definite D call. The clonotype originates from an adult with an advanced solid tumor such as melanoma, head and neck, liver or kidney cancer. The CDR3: CASSQGWRPQFF. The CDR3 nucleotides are TGTGCCAGCAGCCAAGGTTGGAGACCACAGTTCTTC. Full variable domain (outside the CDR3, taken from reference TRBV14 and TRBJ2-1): EAGVTQFPSHSVIEKGQTVTLRCDPISGHDNLYWYRRVMGKEIKFLLHFVKESKQDESGMPNNRFLAERTGGTYSTLKVQPAELEDSGVYFCASSQGWRPQFFGPGTRLTVL.